The clone carrying this T cell receptor (beta chain) was observed a single time. The sample comes from a study of neurological immune-mediated disorders. The V gene end was trimmed by 4 bases and the J gene end by 4 bases; junction bases not matched to a gene: 4. The CDR3 extends over 13 amino acids. Looked up from germline, CDR1 is SQVTM and CDR2 is ANQGSEA. TCRdb processed the 5' RACE reads anew with MiXCR; each CDR3 protein has one entry. The data contain about 59,000 distinct CDR3 sequences, under 4.5% of them seen just once; the ten biggest clones take up about 3%. This TCR was sampled from a woman aged 30 to 39 with multiple sclerosis. V is TRBV29-1 and J is TRBJ2-3; 8 nucleotides align to TRBD2. The specimen was PBMCs. The CDR3 spells CSVGRTSSDTQYF. DNA for the CDR3: TGCAGCGTTGGAAGGACTAGCTCAGATACGCAGTATTTT.